This TCR beta chain was obtained from a study of OX40 agonist ivuxolimab in advanced cancers. The V gene's germline CDR1 is SGHRS and CDR2 YFSETQ. The CDR3 is 14 residues long. The V gene end was trimmed by 0 bases and the J gene end by 10 bases; junction bases not matched to a gene: 8. Here immunoSEQ multiplex PCR was the method, and the copy in TCRdb shows in-frame clones only, minus some. Of fewer than 40,000 clones in the sample, roughly 82% are singletons; the top ten hold 20% to 25%. This clone appeared a few times. Sequenced here: CD4+ or CD8+ T cells sorted from blood, sampled in a trial of the OX40 agonist ivuxolimab. The TCR comes from an adult with an advanced solid tumor such as melanoma, head and neck, liver or kidney cancer. This rearrangement joins TRBV5-1 to TRBJ1-2; TRBD1 matches at 8 bases. The CDR3 loop reads CASSLDRQGAIYTF. In nucleotides, the CDR3 is TGCGCCAGCAGCTTGGACCGGCAGGGGGCTATCTACACCTTC.